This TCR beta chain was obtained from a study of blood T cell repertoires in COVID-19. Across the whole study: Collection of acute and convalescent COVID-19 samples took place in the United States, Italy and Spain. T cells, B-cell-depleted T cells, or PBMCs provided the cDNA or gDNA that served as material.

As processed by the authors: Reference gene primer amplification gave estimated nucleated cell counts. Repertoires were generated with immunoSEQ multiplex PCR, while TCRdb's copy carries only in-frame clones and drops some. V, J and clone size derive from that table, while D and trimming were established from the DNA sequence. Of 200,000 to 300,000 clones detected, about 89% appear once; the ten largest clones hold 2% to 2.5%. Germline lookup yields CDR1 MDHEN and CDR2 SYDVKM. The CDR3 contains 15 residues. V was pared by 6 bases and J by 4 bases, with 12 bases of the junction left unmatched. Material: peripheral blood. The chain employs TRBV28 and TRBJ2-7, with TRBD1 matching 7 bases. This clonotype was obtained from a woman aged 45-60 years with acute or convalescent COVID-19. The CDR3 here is CASRTIQGLRYEQYF. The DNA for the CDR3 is TGTGCCAGCAGAACGATACAGGGGCTGAGGTACGAGCAGTACTTC.